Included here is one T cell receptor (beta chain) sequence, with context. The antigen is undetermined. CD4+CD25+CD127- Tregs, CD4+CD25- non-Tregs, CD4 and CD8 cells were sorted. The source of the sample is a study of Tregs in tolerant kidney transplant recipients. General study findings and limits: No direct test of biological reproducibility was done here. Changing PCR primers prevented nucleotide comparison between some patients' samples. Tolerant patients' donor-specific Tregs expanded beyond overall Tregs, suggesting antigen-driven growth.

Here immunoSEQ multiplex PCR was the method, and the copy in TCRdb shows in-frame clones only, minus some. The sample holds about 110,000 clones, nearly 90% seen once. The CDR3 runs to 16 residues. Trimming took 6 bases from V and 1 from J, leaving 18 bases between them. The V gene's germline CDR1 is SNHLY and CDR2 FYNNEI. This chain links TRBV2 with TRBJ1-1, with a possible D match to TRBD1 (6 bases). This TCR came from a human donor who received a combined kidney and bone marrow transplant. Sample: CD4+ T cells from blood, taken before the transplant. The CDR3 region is CASSILQGYENTEAFF. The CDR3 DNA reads TGTGCCAGCAGCATCCTACAGGGATATGAGAACACTGAAGCTTTCTTT.